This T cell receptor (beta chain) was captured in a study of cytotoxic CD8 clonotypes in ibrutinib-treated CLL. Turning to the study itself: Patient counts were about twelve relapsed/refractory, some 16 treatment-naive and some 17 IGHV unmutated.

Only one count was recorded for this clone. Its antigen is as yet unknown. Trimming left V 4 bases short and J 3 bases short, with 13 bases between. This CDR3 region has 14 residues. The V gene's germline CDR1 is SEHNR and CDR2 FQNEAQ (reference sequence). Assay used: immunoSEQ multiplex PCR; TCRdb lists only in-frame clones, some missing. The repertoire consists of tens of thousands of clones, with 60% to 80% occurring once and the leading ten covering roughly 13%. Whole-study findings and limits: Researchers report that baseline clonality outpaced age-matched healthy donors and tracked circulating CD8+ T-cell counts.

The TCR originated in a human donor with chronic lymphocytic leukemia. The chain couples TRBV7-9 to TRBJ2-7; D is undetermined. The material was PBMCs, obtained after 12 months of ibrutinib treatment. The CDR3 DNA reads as TGTGCCAGCAGCTCTCGGTGGAGCCACTACGAGCAGTACTTC. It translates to CASSSRWSHYEQYF.